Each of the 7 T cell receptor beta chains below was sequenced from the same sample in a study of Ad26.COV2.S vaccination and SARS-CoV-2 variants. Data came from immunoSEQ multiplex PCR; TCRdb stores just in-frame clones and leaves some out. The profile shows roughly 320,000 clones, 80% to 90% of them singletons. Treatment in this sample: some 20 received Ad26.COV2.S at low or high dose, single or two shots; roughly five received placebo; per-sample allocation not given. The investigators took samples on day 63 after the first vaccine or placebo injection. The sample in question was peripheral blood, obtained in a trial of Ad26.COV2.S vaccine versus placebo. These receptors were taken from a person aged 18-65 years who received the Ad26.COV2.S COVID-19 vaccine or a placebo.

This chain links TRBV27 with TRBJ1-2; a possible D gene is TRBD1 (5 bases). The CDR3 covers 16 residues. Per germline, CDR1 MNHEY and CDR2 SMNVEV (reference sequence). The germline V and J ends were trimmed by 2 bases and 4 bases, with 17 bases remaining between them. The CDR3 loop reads CASSLGPWGGSYGYTF. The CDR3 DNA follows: TGTGCCAGCAGTTTAGGCCCCTGGGGCGGGAGCTATGGCTACACCTTC.

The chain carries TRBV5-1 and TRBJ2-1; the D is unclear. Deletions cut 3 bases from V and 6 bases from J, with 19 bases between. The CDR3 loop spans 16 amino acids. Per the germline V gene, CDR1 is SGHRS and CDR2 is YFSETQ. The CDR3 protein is CASSSSSVTLLNEQFF. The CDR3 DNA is TGCGCCAGCAGCTCCTCCAGCGTTACCCTCCTCAATGAGCAGTTCTTC.

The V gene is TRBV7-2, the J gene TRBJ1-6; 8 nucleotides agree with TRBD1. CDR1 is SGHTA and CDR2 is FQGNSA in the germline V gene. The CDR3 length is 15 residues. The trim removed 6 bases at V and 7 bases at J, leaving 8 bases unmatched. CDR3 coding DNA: TGTGCCAGCAGGTTTGACAGGGGCAGAAATTCACCCCTCCACTTT. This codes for CASRFDRGRNSPLHF.

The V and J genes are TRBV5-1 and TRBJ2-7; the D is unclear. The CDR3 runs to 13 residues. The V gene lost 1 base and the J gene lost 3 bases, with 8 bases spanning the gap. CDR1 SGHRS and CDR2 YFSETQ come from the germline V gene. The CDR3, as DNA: TGCGCCAGCAGCTTGAGGCAGAACTACGAGCAGTACTTC. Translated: CASSLRQNYEQYF.

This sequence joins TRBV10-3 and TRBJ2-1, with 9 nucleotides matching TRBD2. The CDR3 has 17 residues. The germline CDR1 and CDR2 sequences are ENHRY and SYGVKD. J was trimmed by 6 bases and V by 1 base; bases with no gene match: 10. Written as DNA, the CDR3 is TGTGCCATCAGTGAGTTGTTAGCGGGGGCCCCTGGCAATGAGCAGTTCTTC. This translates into CAISELLAGAPGNEQFF.

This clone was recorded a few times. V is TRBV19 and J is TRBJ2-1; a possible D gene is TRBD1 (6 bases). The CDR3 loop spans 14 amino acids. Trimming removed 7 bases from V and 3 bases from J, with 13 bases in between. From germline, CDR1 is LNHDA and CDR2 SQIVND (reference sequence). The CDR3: CASTEGDLYNEQFF. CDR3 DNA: TGTGCCAGTACCGAGGGGGATCTCTACAATGAGCAGTTCTTC.

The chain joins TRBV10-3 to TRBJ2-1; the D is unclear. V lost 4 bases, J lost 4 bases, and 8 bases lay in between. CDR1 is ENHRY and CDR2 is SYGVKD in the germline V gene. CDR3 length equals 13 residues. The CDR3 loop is CAISGTEYNEQFF. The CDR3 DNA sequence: TGTGCCATCAGTGGTACGGAGTACAATGAGCAGTTCTTC.